The 17 T cell receptor beta chains given below trace back to one sample, sequenced in a study of cytomegalovirus exposure and HLA in healthy donors. Primers for the PCR totalled 60 Vbeta and 13 Jbeta. Libraries were prepared by immunoSEQ multiplex PCR; TCRdb keeps only in-frame clonotypes and omits some of them. The sample carries approximately 100,000 clones, over 70% recorded once. Sequenced material: PBMCs. These receptors originate from a man aged 45-65 years in good health and CMV-seronegative.

The chain has TRBV5-5 and TRBJ2-6; the D gene is possibly TRBD2 (7 bases). The CDR3 spans 18 residues. V was pared by 4 bases and J by 1 base, with 18 bases between. Germline loops: CDR1 SGHKS, CDR2 YYEKEE (reference sequence). The CDR3 nucleotides read TGTGCCAGCAGCAGTGGGGGGGGCTTTCAATCTGGGGCCAACGTCCTGACTTTC. This codes for CASSSGGGFQSGANVLTF. The full variable domain, rest sourced from reference TRBV5-5 and TRBJ2-6, is DAGVTQSPTHLIKTRGQQVTLRCSPISGHKSVSWYQQVLGQGPQFIFQYYEKEERGRGNFPDRFSARQFPNYSSELNVNALLLGDSALYLCASSSGGGFQSGANVLTFGAGSRLTVL.

The CDR3 region is CASSRDRGQNTEAFF. CDR3 DNA sequence: TGCGCCAGCAGCAGAGACAGGGGGCAGAACACTGAAGCTTTCTTT. The chain carries TRBV5-1 and TRBJ1-1, with 10 bases that match TRBD1. The germline V gene has CDR1 SGHRS and CDR2 YFSETQ. This CDR3 contains 15 residues. V was clipped by 4 bases and J by 1 base; unmatched bases: 4.

The chain uses TRBV18 and TRBJ1-4; tentative D call: TRBD1 (5 bases). Germline V gives CDR1 KGHSH, CDR2 LQKENI. V was pared by 6 bases and J by 3 bases, with 8 bases between. This CDR3 comprises 13 residues. The CDR3 bases are TGTGCCAGCTCGGGGGGTTCTAATGAAAAACTGTTTTTT. It translates to CASSGGSNEKLFF.

This clone was seen a few times. The chain links TRBV7-8 to TRBJ2-1; TRBD2 matches 8 bases. The germline V gene encodes CDR1 SGHVS and CDR2 FQNEAQ. V shed 5 bases and J 10 bases; nucleotides not matched to a gene: 4. This CDR3 spans 12 amino acids. DNA for the CDR3: TGTGCCAGCAGCAAATCTAGCGGGGAGCAGTTCTTC. It translates to CASSKSSGEQFF.

This sequence joins TRBV20-1 and TRBJ2-3; no reliable D call. The germline CDR1 and CDR2 sequences are DFQATT and SNEGSKA (reference sequence). CDR3 size: 11 residues. Trimming cost V 5 bases and J 6 bases, with 9 bases left between them. The CDR3 nucleotides read TGCAGTGCTGTCCTAGGTGATACGCAGTATTTT. Amino acid sequence: CSAVLGDTQYF.

The chain joins TRBV6-4 to TRBJ2-1, with TRBD2 identical over 11 bases. This CDR3 has 13 amino acids. Germline trimming cut 6 bases from V and 9 bases from J; bases unmatched to any gene: 4. Germline CDR1 and CDR2: MRHNA and SNTAGT. CDR3 loop: CASSASGGFEQFF. In nucleotides, the CDR3 is TGTGCCAGCAGCGCTAGCGGGGGGTTTGAGCAGTTCTTC.

This rearrangement joins TRBV11-2 to TRBJ1-5, with 7 bases that match TRBD1. The J segment lost 0 bases and the V segment lost 5 bases, leaving 10 bases of the junction unmatched. The CDR3 covers 17 residues. Germline CDR1 and CDR2: SGHAT and FQNNGV. Written as DNA, the CDR3 is TGTGCCAGCAGCCCGGGACAGATCGTCTCTAGCAATCAGCCCCAGCATTTT. Amino acid sequence: CASSPGQIVSSNQPQHF.

The chain joins TRBV18 to TRBJ1-5; D might be TRBD1 (6 bases). CDR1 KGHSH and CDR2 LQKENI come from the germline V gene. This CDR3 is built from 14 residues. The ends were cut back, 6 bases at V and 2 bases at J, with 11 bases in the middle. CDR3 nucleotide sequence: TGTGCCAGCTCCCCGCCAGGGGGCAATCAGCCCCAGCATTTT. It codes for CASSPPGGNQPQHF.

This rearrangement joins TRBV28 to TRBJ1-5; no clear D gene. The CDR3 has 13 amino acids. Per germline, CDR1 MDHEN and CDR2 SYDVKM. Trimming cost V 1 base and J 2 bases, with 3 bases left between them. The chain's CDR3 is CASSLSGNQPQHF. CDR3 nucleotides: TGTGCCAGCAGTTTATCGGGCAATCAGCCCCAGCATTTT.

This clone was observed a handful of times. J is TRBJ2-3 and V is TRBV15, with 11 bases aligning to TRBD2. The germline gives CDR1 LNHNV, CDR2 YYDKDF (reference sequence). The CDR3 is 18 residues long. Trimming removed 0 bases from V and 6 bases from J; junction bases left unmatched: 11. CDR3: CATSRDVPSGGKVDTQYF. The CDR3 DNA sequence: TGTGCCACCAGCAGAGACGTACCTAGCGGGGGGAAAGTCGATACGCAGTATTTT.

As for this clone: At one end, the junction sequence differs from germline, possibly due to a read error. The V and J genes are TRBV7-9 and TRBJ2-2; 8 nucleotides align to TRBD1. The CDR3 has 14 amino acids. Germline V gene data show CDR1 as SEHNR and CDR2 as FQNEAQ (reference sequence). The CDR3 DNA reads as TGTTCCAGCAGCCTTGGGACAGGTACCGGGGAGCTGTTTTTT. As protein: CSSSLGTGTGELFF.

The gene calls are TRBV5-1 and TRBJ2-5; D ambiguous. The DNA matches TRBJ2-7 better at its end, which makes the J call doubtful. CDR3 length: 13 residues. Germline assignment: CDR1 SGHRS and CDR2 YFSETQ. The CDR3 region has the DNA TGCGCCAGCAGTTTCACCTTCTCCTACGAGCAGTACTTC. Translating gives CASSFTFSYEQYF.

The chain recombines TRBV18 with TRBJ2-7; TRBD2 is a possible D gene (6 bases). Deletions cut 5 bases from V and 2 bases from J, with 13 bases between. CDR3 length equals 14 residues. Germline values: CDR1 KGHSH, CDR2 LQKENI. The CDR3 region is CASSTGGVPYEQYF. The CDR3 region has the DNA TGTGCCAGCTCAACCGGCGGGGTCCCCTACGAGCAGTACTTC.

This clone was seen only a few times. As DNA, the CDR3 is TGCACCAGCAGCCAGTCTCTAGTGAGAGGCACAGATACGCAGTATTTT. Its protein is CTSSQSLVRGTDTQYF. The chain recombines TRBV1 with TRBJ2-3; the D call of TRBD2 is as the table states it, not checked on the DNA. TRBV1 is a recognized pseudogene. This CDR3 comprises 16 residues.

The gene calls are TRBV28 and TRBJ1-5, with a weak D call TRBD1 (5 bases). Germline CDR1 MDHEN, CDR2 SYDVKM. The length of the CDR3 is 13 residues. The V and J ends lost 11 bases and 7 bases respectively, with 18 bases between them. CDR3 region: CAGGALPRQPQHF. In nucleotides, the CDR3 is TGTGCCGGCGGGGCCTTACCCAGACAGCCCCAGCATTTT.

The chain couples TRBV5-4 to TRBJ2-5; TRBD1 aligns across 7 bases. The germline gives CDR1 SGHNT, CDR2 YYREEE (reference sequence). This CDR3 comprises 14 residues. V lost 3 bases to trimming and J lost 2 bases; unmatched junction nucleotides: 4. CDR3 residues: CASSWDSMQETQYF. The CDR3 coding sequence is TGTGCCAGCAGCTGGGACAGTATGCAAGAGACCCAGTACTTC.

Regarding this clone: Sequence at one end of the junction differs from germline and may be a read error. The chain has TRBV27 and TRBJ2-7; the D gene is possibly TRBD2 (5 bases). The germline V gene encodes CDR1 MNHEY and CDR2 SMNVEV (reference sequence). The CDR3 runs 15 residues. CDR3 sequence: CASRLYRGTSYEQYF. CDR3 bases: TGTGCCAGCAGATTATACCGGGGTACCTCCTACGAGCAGTACTTC.